The 15 T cell receptor beta chains below all came from one sample that was sequenced in a study of blood T cell repertoires in COVID-19. Repertoires were generated with immunoSEQ multiplex PCR, while TCRdb's copy carries only in-frame clones and drops some. Of about 210,000 clones listed, about 83% are singletons. The sample consisted of peripheral blood. The receptors stem from a woman aged 45 to 65 with acute or convalescent COVID-19.

The chain couples TRBV5-6 to TRBJ2-2, with TRBD2 matching over 7 bases. Germline V gene lookup returns CDR1 SGHDT and CDR2 YYEEEE. V shed 3 bases, J shed 8 bases, and the junction held 10 bases outside the gene matches. The CDR3 totals 15 residues. The chain's CDR3 is CASSSGLDIAGELFF. The CDR3 region has the DNA TGTGCCAGCAGCTCCGGACTAGATATAGCGGGGGAGCTGTTTTTT.

V usage is TRBV5-8 and J usage is TRBJ1-2; the match to TRBD1 covers 10 bases. This CDR3 spans 14 amino acids. V lost 4 bases and J lost 7; bases outside the gene matches: 7. Per the germline V gene, CDR1 is SGHTS and CDR2 is YDEGEE. The CDR3 DNA reads TGTGCCAGCAGCCAAGGACAGGGGGTGTTTGGCTACACCTTC. Its protein is CASSQGQGVFGYTF.

The gene calls are TRBV21-1 and TRBJ1-3; the D segment call TRBD1 is taken from the table without a DNA check. TRBV21-1 is a known pseudogene. The CDR3 runs 20 residues. The CDR3 here is CASSKASDRGRRAFGNTIYF. As DNA, the CDR3 is TGTGCCAGCAGCAAAGCCAGCGACAGGGGGCGCCGGGCGTTTGGAAACACCATATATTTT.

This rearrangement joins TRBV6-5 to TRBJ1-5; the D is unclear. From germline, CDR1 is MNHEY and CDR2 SVGAGI. The CDR3 is made up of 14 amino acids. V was pared by 6 bases and J by 4 bases, with 13 bases between. CDR3 amino acids: CASSAKGGNQPQHF. The CDR3 DNA sequence: TGTGCCAGCAGCGCAAAGGGAGGGAATCAGCCCCAGCATTTT.

The CDR3 nucleotides are TGTGCCAGTGACGGAACTAGCGGTAAAACCTACGAGCAGTACTTC. Amino acids: CASDGTSGKTYEQYF. This chain joins TRBV6-5 and TRBJ2-7, with 8 positions matching TRBD2. The CDR3 has 15 residues. CDR1 and CDR2 (germline): MNHEY, SVGAGI. V was pared by 9 bases and J by 2 bases, with 12 bases of the junction left unmatched.

This chain uses TRBV5-1 with TRBJ2-2; 9 bases are shared with TRBD1. This CDR3 is 16 amino acids long. CDR1 is SGHRS, CDR2 YFSETQ, per germline. The junction had 9 bases not matched to a gene; V was cut back by 5 bases and J by 4 bases. CDR3 in amino acids: CASSFTGTGLTGELFF. The CDR3 DNA reads TGCGCCAGCAGTTTTACCGGGACAGGGCTCACCGGGGAGCTGTTTTTT.

In DNA, the CDR3 is TGTGCCAGCAGTTCCCAAGCGGGCACAGATACGCAGTATTTT. It translates to CASSSQAGTDTQYF. The chain couples TRBV28 to TRBJ2-3; D might be TRBD2 (5 bases). The germline gives CDR1 MDHEN, CDR2 SYDVKM. CDR3 length equals 14 residues. Trimming took 4 bases from V and 1 from J, leaving 9 bases between them.

The V call is TRBV11-3, the J call TRBJ2-1; 9 bases fit TRBD2. The CDR3 contains 16 residues. V shed 1 base, J shed 6 bases, and the junction held 7 bases outside the gene matches. CDR1 and CDR2 from the germline V gene are SGHNT and YENEEA. The CDR3 region is CASSLGGGRASNEQFF. The CDR3 DNA reads as TGTGCCAGCAGCTTAGGAGGCGGGAGGGCCTCCAATGAGCAGTTCTTC. The full variable domain, with the rest looked up from reference TRBV11-3 and TRBJ2-1, is EAGVVQSPRYKIIEKKQPVAFWCNPISGHNTLYWYLQNLGQGPELLIRYENEEAVDDSQLPKDRFSAERLKGVDSTLKIQPAELGDSAVYLCASSLGGGRASNEQFFGPGTRLTVL.

The rearrangement links TRBV27 to TRBJ1-6; TRBD1 agrees at 7 bases. Trimming took 7 bases from V and 10 from J; bases not matched to a gene: 10. Germline CDR1 and CDR2: MNHEY and SMNVEV (reference sequence). The CDR3 spans 14 residues. Here the CDR3 reads CASTTGALGSPLHF. For the CDR3, the DNA is TGTGCCAGCACTACAGGGGCCCTCGGGTCACCCCTCCACTTT.

The chain uses TRBV7-2 and TRBJ1-2; 11 bases match TRBD1. Germline CDR1 reads SGHTA; CDR2 reads FQGNSA. This CDR3 region has 15 residues. J was trimmed by 8 bases and V by 5 bases; bases with no gene match: 10. CDR3 bases: TGTGCCAGCAGCCCAGCAGGACAGGGGGCATTGGGCTACACCTTC. Translated: CASSPAGQGALGYTF.

The chain joins TRBV5-4 to TRBJ2-3; 7 bases are a match to TRBD1. The CDR3 consists of 15 residues. CDR1 and CDR2 from the germline V gene are SGHNT and YYREEE (reference sequence). The J segment lost 3 bases and the V segment lost 7 bases, leaving 11 bases of the junction unmatched. For the CDR3, the DNA is TGTGCCAGCCGACCCGACAGGGCTTCAACAGATACGCAGTATTTT. Protein product: CASRPDRASTDTQYF.

This rearrangement joins TRBV28 to TRBJ1-3, with D perhaps matching TRBD1 (5 bases). The CDR3 loop spans 15 amino acids. CDR1 and CDR2 from the germline V gene are MDHEN and SYDVKM. Trimming shortened V by 2 bases and J by 0 bases, and 8 bases separated the two germline ends. The CDR3 reads CASSLGGVSGNTIYF. The CDR3 nucleotides are TGTGCCAGCAGTTTAGGGGGGGTCTCTGGAAACACCATATATTTT. Complete variable domain (other parts from reference TRBV28 and TRBJ1-3): DVKVTQSSRYLVKRTGEKVFLECVQDMDHENMFWYRQDPGLGLRLIYFSYDVKMKEKGDIPEGYSVSREKKERFSLILESASTNQTSMYLCASSLGGVSGNTIYFGEGSWLTVV.

Remarks on this clone: This sample includes further DNA sequences coding for the same CDR3. The chain is built from TRBV18 and TRBJ2-7; 8 bases align to TRBD2. CDR3 length: 14 amino acids. Germline-derived CDR1 and CDR2 are KGHSH and LQKENI. Trimming at V came to 6 bases and at J to 0 bases, leaving 4 bases not matched to a gene. CDR3 in amino acids: CASSPGTSSYEQYF. CDR3 DNA: TGTGCCAGCTCCCCCGGGACTAGCTCCTACGAGCAGTACTTC.

The rearrangement links TRBV10-1 to TRBJ2-7, with 12 bases lining up with TRBD2. J lost 5 bases, V lost 10 bases, and 9 bases had no gene match. This CDR3 region has 14 residues. Looked up from germline, CDR1 is WNHNN and CDR2 is SYGVQD (reference sequence). The CDR3 DNA reads TGCGCCAAAAGACTAGCGGGAGCAGGGGACGAGCAGTACTTC. This translates into CAKRLAGAGDEQYF.

J is TRBJ2-1 and V is TRBV19; possibly TRBD2 for D (5 bases). V shed 1 base and J shed 1 base, with 11 bases lying between them. The germline V gene has CDR1 LNHDA and CDR2 SQIVND (reference sequence). The CDR3 is made up of 16 amino acids. The CDR3 sequence is CASSIGRDFSYNEQFF. CDR3 DNA: TGTGCCAGTAGTATAGGCCGGGATTTTTCCTACAATGAGCAGTTCTTC.